These 14 T cell receptor beta chains came from one sample sequenced in a study of type 1 regulatory T cells. The antigens these receptors bind are not known. A single record per CDR3 protein comes from TCRdb applying MiXCR to the reads. The table includes around 65,000 distinct CDR3 sequences, approximately 47% detected once. The sample comprised cultured non-Tr1 T cells, either the whole culture or a sorted T cell fraction (not recorded which). Receptor source: a human donor in good health.

The chain uses TRBV7-6 and TRBJ2-3; TRBD1 matches at 8 bases. Per germline, CDR1 SGHVS and CDR2 FNYEAQ. The CDR3 spans 16 residues. Losses at the gene ends were 5 bases for V and 4 bases for J; bases not matched to a gene: 11. This CDR3 is CASSLRGDRSSDTQYF. CDR3 nucleotides: TGTGCCAGCAGCCTCCGTGGGGACAGGTCTTCAGATACGCAGTATTTT.

This chain links TRBV12-3 or TRBV12-4 with TRBJ1-6; D not resolved. Trimming stripped 0 bases from V and 9 bases from J, with 9 bases between. The CDR3 spans 14 residues. The DNA of the CDR3 is TGTGCCAGCAGTTTAGCGGGAGCGGTTTCACCCCTCCACTTT. It yields the protein CASSLAGAVSPLHF.

This clonotype was observed a handful of times. The V and J genes are TRBV19 and TRBJ1-6, with 7 positions matching TRBD1. V gave up 9 bases and J gave up 5 bases; unmatched junction bases: 4. The CDR3 length is 13 residues. Germline V gives CDR1 LNHDA, CDR2 SQIVND (reference sequence). The CDR3 DNA reads TGTGCCAGCGGGACAGATGATAATTCACCCCTCCACTTT. Encoded protein: CASGTDDNSPLHF.

CDR3 loop: CATSRGSETDTQYF. DNA for the CDR3: TGTGCCACCAGCAGGGGAAGCGAGACAGATACGCAGTATTTT. The V call is TRBV6-6, the J call TRBJ2-3; weak D call: TRBD1 (6 bases). Germline V gene lookup returns CDR1 MNHNY and CDR2 SVGAGI (reference sequence). The CDR3 extends over 14 amino acids. V was trimmed by 10 bases and J by 3 bases, leaving 17 bases between them.

This clonotype has just a few counts. This chain joins TRBV20-1 and TRBJ2-2; D call uncertain. The V gene lost 5 bases and the J gene lost 4 bases, with 17 bases spanning the gap. CDR1 is DFQATT and CDR2 is SNEGSKA in the germline V gene (reference sequence). The length of the CDR3 is 15 residues. CDR3 sequence reads: CSASDAQRTTGELFF. Written as DNA, the CDR3 is TGCAGTGCTTCCGACGCACAGAGAACCACCGGGGAGCTGTTTTTT.

The gene calls are TRBV15 and TRBJ2-3; 12 bases match TRBD1. The CDR3 sequence is 18 residues long. V shed 0 bases, J shed 0 bases, and the junction held 4 bases outside the gene matches. The germline CDR1 and CDR2 sequences are LNHNV and YYDKDF (reference sequence). The CDR3 DNA reads TGTGCCACCAGCAGAGATAAGGGGACAGGGGGCAGCACAGATACGCAGTATTTT. Encoded protein: CATSRDKGTGGSTDTQYF.

This clonotype was recorded a few times. The rearrangement uses TRBV6-4 and TRBJ1-5; D uncertain. The CDR3 consists of 17 residues. Germline lookup yields CDR1 MRHNA and CDR2 SNTAGT. V lost 1 base, J lost 4 bases, and 17 bases lay in between. Written as DNA, the CDR3 is TGTGCCAGCAGTGACTTTTTGTTCAACAGATCTAATCAGCCCCAGCATTTT. This gives the protein CASSDFLFNRSNQPQHF.

The chain couples TRBV30 to TRBJ1-1; D may be TRBD1 (5 bases). The germline gives CDR1 GTSNPN, CDR2 SVGIG (reference sequence). This CDR3 region has 12 residues. The ends were cut back, 1 base at V and 11 bases at J, with 14 bases in the middle. The CDR3 nucleotides read TGTGCCTGGAGTGAACAGGACCGGCGGGCTTTCTTT. Translating gives CAWSEQDRRAFF. Full variable domain (outside the CDR3, taken from reference TRBV30 and TRBJ1-1): SQTIHQWPATLVQPVGSPLSLECTVEGTSNPNLYWYRQAAGRGLQLLFYSVGIGQISSEVPQNLSASRPQDRQFILSSKKLLLSDSGFYLCAWSEQDRRAFFGQGTRLTVV.

V gene TRBV10-3 combines with J gene TRBJ1-2; D uncertain. Germline lookup yields CDR1 ENHRY and CDR2 SYGVKD. Deletions cut 2 bases from V and 6 bases from J, with 10 bases between. This CDR3 is built from 13 residues. The DNA for the CDR3 is TGTGCCATCAGTGAGCCTTTAAACGATGGCTACACCTTC. Protein: CAISEPLNDGYTF.

The rearrangement joins TRBV7-3 to TRBJ2-7; D not certain. The germline CDR1 and CDR2 sequences are SGHTA and FQGTGA. Trimming pared 3 bases from V and 0 bases from J, leaving 15 bases between. This CDR3 has 16 amino acids. Written as DNA, the CDR3 is TGTGCCAGCAGCTTTGAAGGGCCCCCTTTCTCCTACGAGCAGTACTTC. Encoded protein: CASSFEGPPFSYEQYF.

V usage is TRBV5-1 and J usage is TRBJ1-2, with D unclear. In germline, CDR1 is SGHRS, CDR2 YFSETQ. V lost 1 base and J lost 8, with 12 bases in between. The CDR3 totals 13 residues. The CDR3 DNA reads TGCGCCAGCAGCTTGAGCCCTGAGGTCGGCTACACCTTC. As protein: CASSLSPEVGYTF.

This chain links TRBV12-3 or TRBV12-4 with TRBJ1-2; maybe TRBD1 (5 bases). V was clipped by 4 bases and J by 4 bases, with 13 bases between them. This CDR3 is built from 14 residues. This CDR3 is CASSSQGSGYGYTF. The CDR3 DNA reads TGTGCCAGCAGTTCGCAGGGATCTGGCTATGGCTACACCTTC.

The chain has TRBV7-2 and TRBJ2-3; 7 bases are a match to TRBD1. Germline V lookup: CDR1 SGHTA, CDR2 FQGNSA. V lost 4 bases to trimming and J lost 11 bases; unmatched junction nucleotides: 3. This CDR3 comprises 11 residues. The CDR3 DNA is TGTGCCAGCAGCTGGGACAGAGTGCAGTATTTT. This sequence encodes CASSWDRVQYF.

The CDR3 coding sequence is TGTGCCATCAGTGGCTACAGGGGCGGCGAAGCTTTCTTT. Translated: CAISGYRGGEAFF. The chain recombines TRBV10-3 with TRBJ1-1; 7 bases line up with TRBD1. The CDR3 spans 13 residues. Germline V gives CDR1 ENHRY, CDR2 SYGVKD. Trimming removed 4 bases from V and 8 bases from J; junction bases left unmatched: 7.